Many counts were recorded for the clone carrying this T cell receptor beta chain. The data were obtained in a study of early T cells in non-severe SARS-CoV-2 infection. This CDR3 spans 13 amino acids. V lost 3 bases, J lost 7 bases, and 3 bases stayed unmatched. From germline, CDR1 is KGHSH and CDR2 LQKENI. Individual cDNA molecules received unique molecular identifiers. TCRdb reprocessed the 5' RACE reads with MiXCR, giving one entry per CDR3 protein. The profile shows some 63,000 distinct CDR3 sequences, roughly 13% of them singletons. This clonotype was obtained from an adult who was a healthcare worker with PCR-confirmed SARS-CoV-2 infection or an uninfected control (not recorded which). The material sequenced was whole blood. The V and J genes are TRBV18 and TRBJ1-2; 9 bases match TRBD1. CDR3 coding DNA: TGTGCCAGCTCACCGGACAGGGGCCCTGGCTACACCTTC. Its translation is CASSPDRGPGYTF. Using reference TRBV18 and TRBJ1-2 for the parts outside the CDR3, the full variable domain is NAGVMQNPRHLVRRRGQEARLRCSPMKGHSHVYWYRQLPEEGLKFMVYLQKENIIDESGMPKERFSAEFPKEGPSILRIQQVVRGDSAAYFCASSPDRGPGYTFGSGTRLTVV.